These 22 T cell receptor beta chains originate from one sample sequenced in a study of blood T cell repertoires in COVID-19. Clones were read by immunoSEQ multiplex PCR, and TCRdb kept only the in-frame ones, dropping some. The table records approximately 110,000 clones, approximately 84% of them present only once. The sequenced sample consisted of peripheral blood. These receptors all come from a man aged 40-49 years with acute or convalescent COVID-19.

In this sample, this clone turned up once. CDR3 region: CASSAHVSGSSYEQYF. DNA for the CDR3: TGTGCCAGCAGTGCCCACGTTAGCGGGAGTTCCTACGAGCAGTACTTC. V and J are TRBV28 and TRBJ2-7; TRBD2 matches 9 bases. CDR1 MDHEN and CDR2 SYDVKM come from the germline V gene. The length of the CDR3 is 16 residues. Losses at the gene ends were 5 bases for V and 1 base for J; bases not matched to a gene: 9. Based on the CDR3 plus reference TRBV28 and TRBJ2-7, the full variable domain is DVKVTQSSRYLVKRTGEKVFLECVQDMDHENMFWYRQDPGLGLRLIYFSYDVKMKEKGDIPEGYSVSREKKERFSLILESASTNQTSMYLCASSAHVSGSSYEQYFGPGTRLTVT.

This sequence joins TRBV27 and TRBJ2-5; 7 bases map to TRBD1. This CDR3 is 16 amino acids long. The germline V gene has CDR1 MNHEY and CDR2 SMNVEV (reference sequence). V lost 4 bases to trimming and J lost 1 base; unmatched junction nucleotides: 9. In DNA, the CDR3 is TGTGCCAGCAGTTATAACAACAGGGGATTCCAAGAGACCCAGTACTTC. Its translation: CASSYNNRGFQETQYF.

A single count supports this clone. V and J are TRBV5-4 and TRBJ2-3; 7 nucleotides match TRBD1. The germline gives CDR1 SGHNT, CDR2 YYREEE (reference sequence). The CDR3 covers 14 residues. J was trimmed by 5 bases and V by 4 bases; bases with no gene match: 7. This chain's CDR3 is CASSRDPGGDTQYF. CDR3 in DNA: TGTGCCAGCAGCCGGGACCCAGGGGGAGATACGCAGTATTTT.

The rearrangement links TRBV28 to TRBJ1-5; 7 bases map to TRBD1. The CDR3 loop spans 13 amino acids. Germline V CDR1 and CDR2: MDHEN, SYDVKM. V lost 10 bases to trimming and J lost 5 bases; unmatched junction nucleotides: 8. CDR3 amino acids: CATTGEDYQPQHF. CDR3 DNA sequence: TGTGCCACTACAGGGGAAGATTATCAGCCCCAGCATTTT.

This rearrangement joins TRBV9 to TRBJ2-2; 8 nucleotides align to TRBD2. There are 16 residues in the CDR3. V shed 4 bases and J 2 bases; nucleotides not matched to a gene: 7. CDR1 and CDR2 (germline): SGDLS, YYNGEE. This CDR3 is CASSSRGGLNTGELFF. In nucleotides, the CDR3 is TGTGCCAGCAGCTCCCGGGGGGGTCTCAACACCGGGGAGCTGTTTTTT. Looking up the rest from reference TRBV9 and TRBJ2-2 gives the full variable domain: DSGVTQTPKHLITATGQRVTLRCSPRSGDLSVYWYQQSLDQGLQFLIQYYNGEERAKGNILERFSAQQFPDLHSELNLSSLELGDSALYFCASSSRGGLNTGELFFGEGSRLTVL.

The chain is built from TRBV6-2 or TRBV6-3 and TRBJ2-6; D unresolved. The CDR3 length is 15 residues. CDR1 MNHEY and CDR2 SVGEGT come from the germline V gene. V lost 2 bases and J 4 bases, leaving 9 bases between the germline ends. The CDR3 DNA reads TGTGCCAGCAGTTACCCCAGGCCCGGGGCCAACGTCCTGACTTTC. Residues: CASSYPRPGANVLTF.

The chain carries TRBV14 and TRBJ2-1, with 9 bases fitting TRBD2. The ends lost 2 bases at V and 7 bases at J; junction bases unmatched: 15. The CDR3 has 18 residues. Germline V gene sequence: CDR1 SGHDN, CDR2 FVKESK. CDR3 region: CASSQKDEEREARNEQFF. DNA for the CDR3: TGTGCCAGCAGCCAAAAGGATGAGGAGCGGGAGGCCCGGAATGAGCAGTTCTTC.

This chain connects TRBV6-4 to TRBJ1-3; D is unresolved. The germline CDR1 and CDR2 sequences are MRHNA and SNTAGT. The CDR3 contains 16 residues. V shed 9 bases and J shed 4 bases, with 22 bases lying between them. The CDR3 DNA reads as TGTGCCAGGGGAGGACGCGCCACCGTTCAGGGAAACACCATATATTTT. This translates into CARGGRATVQGNTIYF.

The chain couples TRBV7-9 to TRBJ1-2; D unclear. V lost 5 bases and J lost 6, with 10 bases in between. The CDR3 is 12 amino acids. Germline V gives CDR1 SEHNR, CDR2 FQNEAQ (reference sequence). CDR3 region: CASSPIGDGYTF. Written as DNA, the CDR3 is TGTGCCAGCAGCCCGATCGGGGATGGCTACACCTTC.

The chain recombines TRBV12-3 or TRBV12-4 with TRBJ2-5, with TRBD2 matching over 12 bases. This CDR3 region has 11 residues. V shed 5 bases and J 14 bases; nucleotides not matched to a gene: 3. The CDR3: CASSAGLAGYF. The CDR3 DNA follows: TGTGCCAGCAGTGCGGGACTAGCGGGCTACTTC.

The rearrangement uses TRBV5-8 and TRBJ2-7; 8 bases agree with TRBD2. Germline assignment: CDR1 SGHTS and CDR2 YDEGEE. CDR3 length: 14 amino acids. The junction had 7 bases not matched to a gene; V was cut back by 2 bases and J by 6 bases. CDR3 sequence reads: CASSFERGSVEQYF. The CDR3 DNA reads TGTGCCAGCAGCTTCGAGCGGGGGTCGGTCGAGCAGTACTTC.

About this clone: The junction differs from germline at one of its ends, possibly a read error. In DNA, the CDR3 is TGTGCCAGCAGTTTAGGACATACAAGCTCCTACAATGAGCAGTTCTTC. Its translation: CASSLGHTSSYNEQFF. The chain joins TRBV7-2 to TRBJ2-1, with a weak D call TRBD1 (5 bases). The CDR3 extends over 16 amino acids. Germline lookup yields CDR1 SGHTA and CDR2 FQGNSA.

The rearrangement links TRBV10-3 to TRBJ2-3, with TRBD2 matching over 15 bases. Germline V lookup: CDR1 ENHRY, CDR2 SYGVKD. Losses at the gene ends were 2 bases for V and 5 bases for J; bases not matched to a gene: 2. The CDR3 extends over 16 amino acids. In nucleotides, the CDR3 is TGTGCCATCAGTGAGGGACTAGCGGGGGGGCAAGATACGCAGTATTTT. Its translation: CAISEGLAGGQDTQYF.

The chain employs TRBV7-8 and TRBJ2-1, with no clear D. Germline V CDR1 and CDR2: SGHVS, FQNEAQ. Trimming removed 1 base from V and 6 bases from J, with 7 bases in between. The CDR3 covers 13 residues. Here the CDR3 reads CASSLELFNEQFF. DNA for the CDR3: TGTGCCAGCAGCTTAGAATTATTCAATGAGCAGTTCTTC.

The chain joins TRBV5-1 to TRBJ2-5; D uncertain. The CDR3 is 14 residues long. Trimming stripped 0 bases from V and 5 bases from J, with 11 bases between. Per the germline V gene, CDR1 is SGHRS and CDR2 is YFSETQ. CDR3: CASSLDVYLETQYF. CDR3 DNA: TGCGCCAGCAGCTTGGATGTCTACTTGGAGACCCAGTACTTC. Filled out from reference TRBV5-1 and TRBJ2-5, the complete variable domain reads KAGVTQTPRYLIKTRGQQVTLSCSPISGHRSVSWYQQTPGQGLQFLFEYFSETQRNKGNFPGRFSGRQFSNSRSEMNVSTLELGDSALYLCASSLDVYLETQYFGPGTRLLVL.

The chain links TRBV18 to TRBJ2-1; D is possibly TRBD1 (6 bases). The CDR3 loop spans 13 amino acids. Germline values: CDR1 KGHSH, CDR2 LQKENI. V lost 3 bases and J 6 bases, leaving 9 bases between the germline ends. The CDR3 loop is CASSPGQTNEQFF. CDR3 DNA sequence: TGTGCCAGCTCACCGGGACAAACCAATGAGCAGTTCTTC.

The chain couples TRBV28 to TRBJ2-7; 11 bases line up with TRBD1. Germline CDR1 is MDHEN and CDR2 is SYDVKM. The CDR3 loop spans 13 amino acids. With V trimmed by 10 bases and J by 7 bases, 9 bases remained unmatched. CDR3 coding DNA: TGTGCCACCTCGGGACAGGGGGTACGGGAGCAGTACTTC. This gives the protein CATSGQGVREQYF.

V is TRBV7-2 and J is TRBJ2-2, with TRBD1 identical over 7 bases. In germline, CDR1 is SGHTA, CDR2 FQGNSA. This CDR3 contains 15 residues. The ends lost 5 bases at V and 6 bases at J; junction bases unmatched: 9. Written as DNA, the CDR3 is TGTGCCAGCAGCACTCGCATGACAGGGTCCGGGGAGCTGTTTTTT. This sequence encodes CASSTRMTGSGELFF.

This sequence joins TRBV18 and TRBJ1-5; TRBD1 might be the D (5 bases). V was clipped by 2 bases and J by 9 bases, with 20 bases between them. Germline lookup yields CDR1 KGHSH and CDR2 LQKENI. The CDR3 has 16 amino acids. The CDR3 reads CASSPYATGGTRPQHF. Here the CDR3 DNA reads TGTGCCAGCTCACCATATGCAACAGGCGGAACCAGGCCCCAGCATTTT.

This sequence joins TRBV6-5 and TRBJ2-1; TRBD1 might be the D (6 bases). The CDR3 runs 14 residues. From germline, CDR1 is MNHEY and CDR2 SVGAGI. Trimming pared 5 bases from V and 2 bases from J, leaving 10 bases between. CDR3 DNA sequence: TGTGCCAGCAGTAGGACAGTTACCTACAATGAGCAGTTCTTC. Its protein is CASSRTVTYNEQFF.

The gene calls are TRBV7-2 and TRBJ1-6, with 7 bases lining up with TRBD1. Germline V lookup: CDR1 SGHTA, CDR2 FQGNSA. CDR3 length equals 16 residues. The V segment lost 0 bases and the J segment 10 bases; nucleotides outside the gene matches: 9. The CDR3 spells CASSLAVGGTGSPLHF. CDR3 coding DNA: TGTGCCAGCAGCTTAGCAGTAGGGGGCACAGGGTCACCCCTCCACTTT.

This chain connects TRBV11-3 to TRBJ2-2, with 7 positions matching TRBD2. The germline CDR1 and CDR2 sequences are SGHNT and YENEEA. J gave up 4 bases and V 5 bases, and 4 bases lay outside the gene matches. The CDR3 totals 14 residues. The DNA for the CDR3 is TGTGCCAGCAGCCGCGGGACTACCACCGGGGAGCTGTTTTTT. Its protein is CASSRGTTTGELFF.